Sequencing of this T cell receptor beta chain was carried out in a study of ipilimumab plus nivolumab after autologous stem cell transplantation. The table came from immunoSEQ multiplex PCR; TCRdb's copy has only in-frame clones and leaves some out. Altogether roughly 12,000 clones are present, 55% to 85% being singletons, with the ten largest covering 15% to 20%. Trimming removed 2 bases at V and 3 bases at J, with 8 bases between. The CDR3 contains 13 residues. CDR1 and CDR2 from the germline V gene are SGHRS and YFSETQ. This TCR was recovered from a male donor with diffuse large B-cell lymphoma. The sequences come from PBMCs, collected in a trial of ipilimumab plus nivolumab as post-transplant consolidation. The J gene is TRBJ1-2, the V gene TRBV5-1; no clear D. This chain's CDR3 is CASSLDGDYGYTF. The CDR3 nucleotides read TGCGCCAGCAGCTTAGACGGAGACTATGGCTACACCTTC. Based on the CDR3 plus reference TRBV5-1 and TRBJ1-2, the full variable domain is KAGVTQTPRYLIKTRGQQVTLSCSPISGHRSVSWYQQTPGQGLQFLFEYFSETQRNKGNFPGRFSGRQFSNSRSEMNVSTLELGDSALYLCASSLDGDYGYTFGSGTRLTVV.